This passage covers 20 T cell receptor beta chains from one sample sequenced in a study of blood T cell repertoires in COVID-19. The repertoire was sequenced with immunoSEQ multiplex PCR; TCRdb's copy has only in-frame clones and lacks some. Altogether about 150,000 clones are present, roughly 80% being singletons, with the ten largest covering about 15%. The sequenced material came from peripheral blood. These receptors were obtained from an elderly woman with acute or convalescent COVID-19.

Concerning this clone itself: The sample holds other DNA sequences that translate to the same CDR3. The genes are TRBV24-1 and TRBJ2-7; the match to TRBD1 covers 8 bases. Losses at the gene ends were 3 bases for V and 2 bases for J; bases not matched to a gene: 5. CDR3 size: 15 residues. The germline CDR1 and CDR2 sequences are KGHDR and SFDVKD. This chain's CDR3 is CATSDPRDRTYEQYF. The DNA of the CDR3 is TGTGCCACCAGTGATCCCCGGGACAGGACCTACGAGCAGTACTTC.

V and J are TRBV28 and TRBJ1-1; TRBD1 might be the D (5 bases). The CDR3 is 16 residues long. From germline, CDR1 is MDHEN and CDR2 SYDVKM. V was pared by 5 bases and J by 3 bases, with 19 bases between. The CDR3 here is CASSRRRGAGDTEAFF. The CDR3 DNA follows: TGTGCCAGCAGTCGCCGGCGGGGCGCGGGGGACACTGAAGCTTTCTTT.

The CDR3 coding sequence is TGTGCCAGTCGTCTCGGGAATCAGCCCCAGCATTTT. Translation gives CASRLGNQPQHF. V is TRBV28 and J is TRBJ1-5; no reliable D call. The V gene lost 9 bases and the J gene lost 4 bases, with 10 bases spanning the gap. Germline V lookup: CDR1 MDHEN, CDR2 SYDVKM. The CDR3 sequence is 12 residues long.

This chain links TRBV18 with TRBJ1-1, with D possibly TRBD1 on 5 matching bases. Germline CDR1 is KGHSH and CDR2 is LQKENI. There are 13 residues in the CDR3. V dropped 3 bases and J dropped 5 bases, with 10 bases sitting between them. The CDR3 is CASSPQGSTEAFF. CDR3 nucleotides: TGTGCCAGCTCACCCCAGGGATCGACTGAAGCTTTCTTT. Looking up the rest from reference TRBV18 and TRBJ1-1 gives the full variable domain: NAGVMQNPRHLVRRRGQEARLRCSPMKGHSHVYWYRQLPEEGLKFMVYLQKENIIDESGMPKERFSAEFPKEGPSILRIQQVVRGDSAAYFCASSPQGSTEAFFGQGTRLTVV.

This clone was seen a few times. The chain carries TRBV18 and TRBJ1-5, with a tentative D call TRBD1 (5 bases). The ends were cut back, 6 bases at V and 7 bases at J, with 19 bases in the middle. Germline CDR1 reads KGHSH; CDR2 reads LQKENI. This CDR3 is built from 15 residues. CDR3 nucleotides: TGTGCCAGCTCGCCTACGGGGGGAGTCACACAGCCCCAGCATTTT. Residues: CASSPTGGVTQPQHF. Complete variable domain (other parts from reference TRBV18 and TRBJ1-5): NAGVMQNPRHLVRRRGQEARLRCSPMKGHSHVYWYRQLPEEGLKFMVYLQKENIIDESGMPKERFSAEFPKEGPSILRIQQVVRGDSAAYFCASSPTGGVTQPQHFGDGTRLSIL.

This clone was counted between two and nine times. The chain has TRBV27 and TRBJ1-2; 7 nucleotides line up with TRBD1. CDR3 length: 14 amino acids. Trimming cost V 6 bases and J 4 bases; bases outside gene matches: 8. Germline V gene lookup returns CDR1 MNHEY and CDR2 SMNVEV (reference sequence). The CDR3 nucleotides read TGTGCCAGCAGGGGCTCACGGGACAGCTATGGCTACACCTTC. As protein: CASRGSRDSYGYTF.

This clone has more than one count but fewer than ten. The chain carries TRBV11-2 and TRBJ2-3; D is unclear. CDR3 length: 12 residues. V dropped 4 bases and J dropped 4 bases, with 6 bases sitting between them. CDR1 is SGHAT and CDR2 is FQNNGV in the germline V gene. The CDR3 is CASSSYADTQYF. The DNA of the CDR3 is TGTGCCAGCAGCTCTTATGCAGATACGCAGTATTTT.

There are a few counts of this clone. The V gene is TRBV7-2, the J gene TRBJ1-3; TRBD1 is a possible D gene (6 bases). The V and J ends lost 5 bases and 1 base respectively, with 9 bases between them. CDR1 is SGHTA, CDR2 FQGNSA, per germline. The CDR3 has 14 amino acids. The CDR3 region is CASSPDRSGNTIYF. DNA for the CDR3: TGTGCCAGCAGCCCCGACAGGTCTGGAAACACCATATATTTT.

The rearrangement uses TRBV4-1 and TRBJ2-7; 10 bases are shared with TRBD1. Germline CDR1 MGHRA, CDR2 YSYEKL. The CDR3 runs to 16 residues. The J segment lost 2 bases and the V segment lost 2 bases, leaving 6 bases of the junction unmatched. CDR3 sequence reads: CASSQPGTGAPYEQYF. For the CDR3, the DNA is TGCGCCAGCAGCCAACCCGGGACAGGGGCTCCCTACGAGCAGTACTTC.

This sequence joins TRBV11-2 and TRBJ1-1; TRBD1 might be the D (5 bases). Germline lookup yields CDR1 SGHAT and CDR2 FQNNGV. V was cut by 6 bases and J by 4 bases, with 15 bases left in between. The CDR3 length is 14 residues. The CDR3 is CASRMGRVVTEAFF. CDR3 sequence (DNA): TGTGCCAGCAGGATGGGCAGGGTTGTCACTGAAGCTTTCTTT.

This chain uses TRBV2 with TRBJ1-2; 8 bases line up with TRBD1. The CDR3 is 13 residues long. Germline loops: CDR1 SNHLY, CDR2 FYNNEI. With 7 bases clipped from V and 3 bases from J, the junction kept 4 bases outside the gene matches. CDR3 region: CASTPTGDYGYTF. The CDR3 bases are TGTGCCAGCACCCCGACAGGGGACTATGGCTACACCTTC.

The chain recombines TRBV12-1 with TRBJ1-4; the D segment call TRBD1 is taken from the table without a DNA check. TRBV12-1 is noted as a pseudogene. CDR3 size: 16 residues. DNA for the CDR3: TGTGCCAGCAGCCCCCGGACCCGACAGGGGGAAGAAAAACTGTTTTTT. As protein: CASSPRTRQGEEKLFF.

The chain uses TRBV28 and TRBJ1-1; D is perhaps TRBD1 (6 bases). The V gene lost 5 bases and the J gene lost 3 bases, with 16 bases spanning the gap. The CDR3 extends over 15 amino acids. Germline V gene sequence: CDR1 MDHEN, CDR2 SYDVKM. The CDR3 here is CASSPGLGADTEAFF. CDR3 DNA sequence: TGTGCCAGCAGTCCGGGGTTGGGGGCGGACACTGAAGCTTTCTTT.

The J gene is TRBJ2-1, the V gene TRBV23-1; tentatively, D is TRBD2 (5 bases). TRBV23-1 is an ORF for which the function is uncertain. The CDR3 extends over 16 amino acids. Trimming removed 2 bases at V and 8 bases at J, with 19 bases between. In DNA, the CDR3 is TGCGCCAGCAGTCAACCGACCGCCCTTCCCGGGGATGAGCAGTTCTTC. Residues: CASSQPTALPGDEQFF.

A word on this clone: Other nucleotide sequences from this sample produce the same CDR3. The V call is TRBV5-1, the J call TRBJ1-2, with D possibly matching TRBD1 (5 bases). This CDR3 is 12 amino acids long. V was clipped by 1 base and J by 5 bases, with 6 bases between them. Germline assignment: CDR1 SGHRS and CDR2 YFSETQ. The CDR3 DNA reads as TGCGCCAGCAGCTTGTCAGGGTATGGCTACACCTTC. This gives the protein CASSLSGYGYTF.

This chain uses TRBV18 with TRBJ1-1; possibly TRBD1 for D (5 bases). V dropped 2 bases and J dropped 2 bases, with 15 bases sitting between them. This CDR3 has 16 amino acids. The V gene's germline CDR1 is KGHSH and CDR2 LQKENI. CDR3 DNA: TGTGCCAGCTCACCAGAAACAGGCATATCCAACACTGAAGCTTTCTTT. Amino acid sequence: CASSPETGISNTEAFF.

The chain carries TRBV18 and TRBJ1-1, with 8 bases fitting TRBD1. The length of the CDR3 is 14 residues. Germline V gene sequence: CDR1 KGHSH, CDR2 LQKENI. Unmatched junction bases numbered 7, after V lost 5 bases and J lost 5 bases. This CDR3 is CASSSGQGRTEAFF. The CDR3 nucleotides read TGTGCCAGCTCATCAGGACAGGGTCGGACTGAAGCTTTCTTT.

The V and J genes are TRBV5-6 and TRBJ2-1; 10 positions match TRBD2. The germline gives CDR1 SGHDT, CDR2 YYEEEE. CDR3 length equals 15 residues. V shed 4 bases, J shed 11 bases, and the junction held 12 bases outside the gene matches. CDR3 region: CASSPSGSSYTKQFF. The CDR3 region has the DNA TGTGCCAGCAGCCCTAGCGGGAGCTCCTACACCAAGCAGTTCTTC.

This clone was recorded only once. The DNA for the CDR3 is TGTGCCAGCAGTTTGCCCTTTTTGAGCACCTTC. Translating gives CASSLPFLSTF. The J gene is TRBJ1-2, the V gene TRBV12-3 or TRBV12-4; unclear D gene. V was clipped by 3 bases and J by 13 bases, with 12 bases between them. The CDR3 totals 11 residues.

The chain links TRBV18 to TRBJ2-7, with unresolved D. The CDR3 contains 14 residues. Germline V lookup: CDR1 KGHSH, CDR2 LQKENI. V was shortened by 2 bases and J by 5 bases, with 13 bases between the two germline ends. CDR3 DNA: TGTGCCAGCTCACCAGGGCAGGCGCCCGACGAGCAGTACTTC. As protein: CASSPGQAPDEQYF. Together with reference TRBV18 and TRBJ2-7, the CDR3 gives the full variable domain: NAGVMQNPRHLVRRRGQEARLRCSPMKGHSHVYWYRQLPEEGLKFMVYLQKENIIDESGMPKERFSAEFPKEGPSILRIQQVVRGDSAAYFCASSPGQAPDEQYFGPGTRLTVT.